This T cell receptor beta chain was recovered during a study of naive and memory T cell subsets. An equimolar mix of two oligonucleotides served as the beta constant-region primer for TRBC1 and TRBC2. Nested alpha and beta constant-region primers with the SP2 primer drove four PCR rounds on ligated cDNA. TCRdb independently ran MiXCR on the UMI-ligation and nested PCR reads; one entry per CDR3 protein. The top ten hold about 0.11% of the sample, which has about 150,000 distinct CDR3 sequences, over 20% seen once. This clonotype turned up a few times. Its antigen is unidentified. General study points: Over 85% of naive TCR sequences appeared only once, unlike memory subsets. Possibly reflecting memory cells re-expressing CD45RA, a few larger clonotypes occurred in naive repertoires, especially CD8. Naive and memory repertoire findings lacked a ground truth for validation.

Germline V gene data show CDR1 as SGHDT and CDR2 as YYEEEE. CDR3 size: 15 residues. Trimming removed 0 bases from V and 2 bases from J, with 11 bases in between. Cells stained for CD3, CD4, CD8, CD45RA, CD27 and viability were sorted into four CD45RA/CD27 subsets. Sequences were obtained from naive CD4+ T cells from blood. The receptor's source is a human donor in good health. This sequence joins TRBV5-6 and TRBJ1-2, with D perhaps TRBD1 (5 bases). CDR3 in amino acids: CASSLDPGRNYGYTF. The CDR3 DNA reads TGTGCCAGCAGCTTGGACCCAGGGAGGAACTATGGCTACACCTTC.